The clone carrying this T cell receptor beta chain was detected only a few times. As yet, its antigen is unknown. MiXCR, run by TCRdb on the 5' RACE reads, gives a single entry per CDR3 protein. The repertoire holds around 480,000 distinct CDR3 sequences, with about 14% as singletons. The sample comes from a study of identical twins. Broader study findings: High-abundance cord blood beta clonotypes had fewer insertions; memory repertoires showed none.

This sample also belongs to another study, concerning yellow fever vaccine responses in identical twins. As that report states: Each twin's T cell response to the vaccine was reported to look partly convergent and partly personalized.

Sequencing was performed on CD4+ T cells sorted from blood. The receptor's source is a woman aged 18-29 years in good health.

CDR3 in DNA: TGCAGTGGAGCCAACAGGGAAGAGACCCAGTACTTC. Translating it yields CSGANREETQYF. The chain has TRBV20-1 and TRBJ2-5; D is possibly TRBD1 (6 bases). CDR3 size: 12 residues. Trimming cost V 7 bases and J 3 bases, with 12 bases left between them. Germline V CDR1 and CDR2: DFQATT, SNEGSKA (reference sequence).